A selection of T cell receptor beta chains follows, all from one sample in a study of OX40 agonist ivuxolimab in advanced cancers. Generated by immunoSEQ multiplex PCR, the TCRdb table keeps only in-frame clones and is missing some. The data show approximately 14,000 clones, 65% to 80% seen once. Sequenced here: CD4+ or CD8+ T cells sorted from blood, sampled in a trial of the OX40 agonist ivuxolimab. The receptors shown here come from an adult with an advanced solid tumor such as melanoma, head and neck, liver or kidney cancer. CDR3s include the opening cysteine and the closing phenylalanine or tryptophan. A D gene is named only where the DNA matches it firmly. Size is stated for part of the rows, as once, few or many counts, or as a class when the clone is expanded.

clone_size j_call d_call v_call cdr3_aa cdr3_nt
. TRBJ2-3 . TRBV5-1 CASSLWEEADTQYF TGCGCCAGCAGCTTGTGGGAGGAGGCAGATACGCAGTATTTT
. TRBJ2-7 TRBD2 TRBV19 CASSTGLVTYEQYF TGTGCCAGTAGCACCGGACTAGTCACCTACGAGCAGTACTTC
medium-sized TRBJ2-1 . TRBV5-4 CASSPTSEEQFF TGTGCCAGCAGTCCCACGTCCGAGGAGCAGTTCTTC
. TRBJ2-1 TRBD2 TRBV19 CASSIIAGGRNEQFF TGTGCCAGTAGTATAATAGCGGGAGGACGGAATGAGCAGTTCTTC
. TRBJ2-6 . TRBV7-9 CASSSYESQSSGANVLTF TGTGCCAGCAGCTCCTATGAATCGCAGAGCTCTGGGGCCAACGTCCTGACTTTC
. TRBJ1-2 . TRBV11-2 CASPHGTYGYTF TGTGCCAGCCCGCACGGGACATATGGCTACACCTTC
few TRBJ2-7 . TRBV27 CASSTGPYYEQYF TGTGCCAGCAGTACCGGGCCGTACTACGAGCAGTACTTC
. TRBJ2-3 TRBD2 TRBV5-4 CATTSGTSGTDTQYF TGTGCCACCACCTCCGGGACTAGCGGCACAGATACGCAGTATTTT
. TRBJ1-2 TRBD1 TRBV7-9 CASSLNVDRGGGYTF TGTGCCAGCAGCCTCAACGTAGACAGGGGCGGTGGCTACACCTTC
. TRBJ2-1 . TRBV4-1 CASSQDSYNEQFF TGCGCCAGCAGCCAAGATTCCTACAATGAGCAGTTCTTC
. TRBJ2-3 TRBD2 TRBV19 CASSRVAGALNTQYF TGTGCCAGTAGTAGGGTAGCGGGAGCGTTAAATACGCAGTATTTT
. TRBJ2-7 . TRBV20-1 CSAGNYEQYF TGCAGTGCTGGCAACTACGAGCAGTACTTC
. TRBJ2-2 . TRBV4-1 CASSHGKSNAGELFF TGCGCCAGCAGCCACGGGAAATCGAACGCCGGGGAGCTGTTTTTT
few TRBJ2-7 TRBD2 TRBV6-5 CASMHGLAGVWEQYF TGTGCCAGCATGCACGGACTAGCGGGAGTGTGGGAGCAGTACTTC
few TRBJ2-7 . TRBV12-5 CASGDTLNYEQYF TGTGCTAGTGGGGATACTCTAAACTACGAGCAGTACTTC
. TRBJ2-1 . TRBV7-2 CASSLAAGASNEQFF TGTGCCAGCAGCTTAGCGGCAGGGGCGAGCAATGAGCAGTTCTTC
. TRBJ2-3 . TRBV28 CASSSPRFSTDTQYF TGTGCCAGCAGTTCCCCGAGATTCAGCACAGATACGCAGTATTTT
few TRBJ2-3 . TRBV7-3 CASSLDQDTDTQYF TGTGCCAGCAGCTTAGATCAGGACACAGATACGCAGTATTTT
. TRBJ2-7 TRBD2 TRBV27 CASSFSGLAGVEQYF TGTGCCAGCAGTTTTTCGGGACTAGCGGGAGTTGAGCAGTACTTC
. TRBJ2-5 . TRBV5-6 CASSLWTDQETQYF TGTGCCAGCAGCTTGTGGACGGACCAAGAGACCCAGTACTTC
few TRBJ2-2 . TRBV9 CASSVDTAANTGELFF TGTGCCAGCAGCGTAGACACAGCGGCGAACACCGGGGAGCTGTTTTTT
. TRBJ2-3 . TRBV11-2 CASSLSEGGTDTQYF TGTGCCAGCAGCTTGAGCGAGGGGGGCACAGATACGCAGTATTTT
once TRBJ2-2 TRBD2 TRBV30 CAWSGGLAIQWELFF TGTGCCTGGAGTGGGGGACTAGCGATACAGTGGGAGCTGTTTTTT
. TRBJ1-5 . TRBV10-3 CAISEGANQPQHF TGTGCCATCAGCGAAGGGGCGAATCAGCCCCAGCATTTT
. TRBJ2-3 TRBD2 TRBV27 CASSLSAWTSGSSTDTQYF TGTGCCAGCAGTTTGAGCGCCTGGACTAGCGGGAGTTCGACAGATACGCAGTATTTT
few TRBJ2-3 TRBD2 TRBV13 CASSSSTSGNTDTQYF TGTGCCAGCAGCTCTTCGACTAGCGGAAACACAGATACGCAGTATTTT
. TRBJ1-1 TRBD1 TRBV18 CASSLTGTGEATEAFF TGTGCCAGCTCACTCACAGGGACAGGGGAGGCCACTGAAGCTTTCTTT